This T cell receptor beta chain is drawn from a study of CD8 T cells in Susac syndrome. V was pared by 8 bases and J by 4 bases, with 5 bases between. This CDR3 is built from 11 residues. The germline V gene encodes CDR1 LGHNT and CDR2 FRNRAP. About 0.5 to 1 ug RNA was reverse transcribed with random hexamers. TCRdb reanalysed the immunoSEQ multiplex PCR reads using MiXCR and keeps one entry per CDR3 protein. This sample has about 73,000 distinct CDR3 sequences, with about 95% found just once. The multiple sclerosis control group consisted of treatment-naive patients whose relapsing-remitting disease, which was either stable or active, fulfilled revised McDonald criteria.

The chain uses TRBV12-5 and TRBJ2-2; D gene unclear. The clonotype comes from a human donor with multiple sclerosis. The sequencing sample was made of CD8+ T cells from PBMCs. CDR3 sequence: CASHSTGELFF. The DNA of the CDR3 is TGTGCTAGTCACAGCACCGGGGAGCTGTTTTTT.